This T cell receptor (beta chain) comes out of a study of T cells after yellow fever vaccination. Study overall: Fractions of low cell number were prepared using SMART-Seq v4 Ultra Low Input. The study, taken as a whole, reports: Subsequent to the booster, the majority of primary-vaccination clones reappeared (96% CD4, roughly 90% CD8). Only a small proportion of the clonotypes turned up in both the CD4 and the CD8 compartments, likely arising from convergent recombination.

Germline CDR1 MNHEY, CDR2 SVGEGT. CDR3 length equals 16 residues. The ends were cut back, 0 bases at V and 1 base at J, with 12 bases in the middle. TCRdb analysed the 5' RACE reads with MiXCR anew, one entry per CDR3 protein. The data contain about 210,000 distinct CDR3 sequences, under 3.5% of them singletons. This clonotype has a count of ten or more. Its specificity is not known. The sample consisted of CD4+ T cells sorted from PBMCs, taken 10 days after the yellow fever booster vaccination. V and J are TRBV6-2 or TRBV6-3 and TRBJ2-5; a possible D gene is TRBD1 (7 bases). The sequence was obtained from a man younger than 30 who received the YFV17D yellow fever vaccine. The CDR3: CASSYSRDSLQETQYF. The DNA of the CDR3 is TGTGCCAGCAGTTACTCGCGGGACAGTCTCCAAGAGACCCAGTACTTC.